This entry lists 24 T cell receptor beta chains sequenced from one sample in a study of identical twins. TCRdb recomputed calls from the 5' RACE reads with MiXCR, one row per CDR3 protein. The sample shows 300,000 to 400,000 distinct CDR3 sequences, approximately 8.8% of them seen only once. The source material was naive T cells sorted from blood. The receptors derive from a woman in her forties or fifties in good health.

This clonotype was detected a few times. The chain couples TRBV6-1 to TRBJ1-1; possibly TRBD1 for D (6 bases). Per germline, CDR1 MNHNS and CDR2 SASEGT. The CDR3 spans 14 residues. V lost 4 bases and J lost 1, with 10 bases in between. CDR3 sequence reads: CASSAPGQNTEAFF. Written as DNA, the CDR3 is TGTGCCAGCAGTGCGCCGGGACAGAACACTGAAGCTTTCTTT.

This clonotype was picked up a small number of times. The J gene is TRBJ2-1, the V gene TRBV10-3; TRBD2 is a possible D gene (6 bases). The ends were cut back, 10 bases at V and 8 bases at J, with 24 bases in the middle. Germline values: CDR1 ENHRY, CDR2 SYGVKD. There are 15 residues in the CDR3. CDR3 in amino acids: CATRIGNAGLDEQFF. CDR3 bases: TGTGCCACCCGAATCGGGAATGCGGGGTTGGATGAGCAGTTCTTC.

The chain employs TRBV6-1 and TRBJ2-5; 8 positions agree with TRBD2. V lost 1 base, J lost 6 bases, and 7 bases stayed unmatched. CDR1 is MNHNS, CDR2 SASEGT, per germline. The CDR3 has 15 amino acids. CDR3 region: CASSEVPGLGKTQYF. Here the CDR3 DNA reads TGTGCCAGCAGTGAAGTTCCGGGACTAGGAAAGACCCAGTACTTC.

V usage is TRBV6-5 and J usage is TRBJ2-7; D call uncertain. The germline CDR1 and CDR2 sequences are MNHEY and SVGAGI. This CDR3 contains 13 residues. Trimming shortened V by 6 bases and J by 2 bases, and 11 bases separated the two germline ends. The CDR3 loop reads CASRGSATYEQYF. The DNA of the CDR3 is TGTGCCAGCAGGGGAAGTGCGACCTACGAGCAGTACTTC.

J is TRBJ2-2 and V is TRBV12-5, with 7 bases matching TRBD1. Germline loops: CDR1 LGHNT, CDR2 FRNRAP. The V gene end was trimmed by 5 bases and the J gene end by 4 bases; junction bases not matched to a gene: 1. The CDR3 has 13 amino acids. The CDR3 loop reads CASGRQGTGELFF. The CDR3 nucleotides are TGTGCTAGTGGTCGACAGGGCACCGGGGAGCTGTTTTTT.

The rearrangement uses TRBV5-6 and TRBJ2-2; no clear D. The CDR3 is 14 amino acids. CDR1 and CDR2 from the germline V gene are SGHDT and YYEEEE. Trimming removed 1 base from V and 3 bases from J, with 7 bases in between. CDR3 coding DNA: TGTGCCAGCAGCTTGATTGGGGACACCGGGGAGCTGTTTTTT. This encodes CASSLIGDTGELFF.

This clonotype was picked up a small number of times. The chain recombines TRBV5-1 with TRBJ2-5, with D unresolved. Trimming removed 0 bases from V and 2 bases from J, with 14 bases in between. The CDR3 totals 16 residues. Germline V gene data show CDR1 as SGHRS and CDR2 as YFSETQ. This CDR3 reads CASSLVPAPLQETQYF. CDR3 DNA: TGCGCCAGCAGCTTGGTCCCCGCGCCCCTTCAAGAGACCCAGTACTTC.

The chain uses TRBV12-3 or TRBV12-4 and TRBJ1-5; no definite D call. This CDR3 spans 14 amino acids. V was pared by 4 bases and J by 0 bases, with 7 bases between. The CDR3 DNA reads as TGTGCCAGCAGTTACAGTTATAGCAATCAGCCCCAGCATTTT. Its protein is CASSYSYSNQPQHF.

This clonotype was seen repeatedly, ten times or more. The genes are TRBV9 and TRBJ2-1, with a weak D call TRBD2 (5 bases). Germline values: CDR1 SGDLS, CDR2 YYNGEE. This CDR3 is 18 amino acids long. The V and J ends lost 2 bases and 0 bases respectively, with 18 bases between them. CDR3 DNA: TGTGCCAGCAGCGTCCAAACCCGGACTTTCAGCTCCTACAATGAGCAGTTCTTC. Encoded protein: CASSVQTRTFSSYNEQFF.

This clonotype was counted only a few times. This sequence joins TRBV21-1 and TRBJ2-1. TRBV21-1 is termed a pseudogene. This CDR3 is 14 amino acids long. The CDR3: CASTQPKPYNEQFF. The CDR3 DNA sequence: TGTGCCAGCACCCAACCAAAACCCTACAATGAGCAGTTCTTC.

This clonotype was found many times. The V and J genes are TRBV7-9 and TRBJ1-1; D remains unclear. This CDR3 is built from 12 residues. CDR1 SEHNR and CDR2 FQNEAQ come from the germline V gene (reference sequence). The V gene lost 4 bases and the J gene lost 7 bases, with 10 bases spanning the gap. DNA for the CDR3: TGTGCCAGCAGCTCAGACTTCTTTGAAGCTTTCTTT. It is translated as CASSSDFFEAFF. Together with reference TRBV7-9 and TRBJ1-1, the CDR3 gives the full variable domain: DTGVSQNPRHKITKRGQNVTFRCDPISEHNRLYWYRQTLGQGPEFLTYFQNEAQLEKSRLLSDRFSAERPKGSFSTLEIQRTEQGDSAMYLCASSSDFFEAFFGQGTRLTVV.

This rearrangement joins TRBV20-1 to TRBJ1-1, with a possible D match to TRBD1 (6 bases). The CDR3 is 14 residues long. CDR1 and CDR2 from the germline V gene are DFQATT and SNEGSKA (reference sequence). The CDR3 loop is CSAQSQGINTEAFF. CDR3 DNA: TGCAGCGCTCAGAGCCAGGGGATCAACACTGAAGCTTTCTTT.

A few counts support this clonotype. V usage is TRBV5-5 and J usage is TRBJ2-3; D unresolved. This CDR3 comprises 13 residues. Germline CDR1 is SGHKS and CDR2 is YYEKEE (reference sequence). V was cut by 6 bases and J by 5 bases, with 13 bases left in between. CDR3 loop: CASIISPLDTQYF. CDR3 coding DNA: TGTGCCAGCATCATTTCCCCCTTAGATACGCAGTATTTT.

This clonotype occurred a few times. J is TRBJ2-3 and V is TRBV20-1; 7 bases fit TRBD2. Trimming cost V 8 bases and J 0 bases; bases outside gene matches: 17. CDR3 length equals 17 residues. Germline values: CDR1 DFQATT, CDR2 SNEGSKA (reference sequence). This CDR3 is CSTPGRASGFSTDTQYF. The CDR3 nucleotides are TGCAGTACTCCAGGGCGGGCTAGCGGATTCAGCACAGATACGCAGTATTTT.

The V and J genes are TRBV7-2 and TRBJ2-1; no definite D call. CDR3 length equals 14 residues. Germline assignment: CDR1 SGHTA and CDR2 FQGNSA. Trimming took 4 bases from V and 5 from J, leaving 12 bases between them. The CDR3 loop is CASSSGVADNEQFF. The CDR3 DNA sequence: TGTGCCAGCAGCTCAGGTGTAGCAGACAATGAGCAGTTCTTC.

This clonotype was picked up a small number of times. This chain connects TRBV5-1 to TRBJ1-1; D is unclear. V was clipped by 2 bases and J by 1 base, with 6 bases between them. Looked up from germline, CDR1 is SGHRS and CDR2 is YFSETQ. This CDR3 is built from 13 residues. The CDR3 coding sequence is TGCGCCAGCAGCTTAATTTGGAACACTGAAGCTTTCTTT. Its translation: CASSLIWNTEAFF.

This clonotype appeared many times. The V call is TRBV5-5, the J call TRBJ2-7; D not certain. V lost 5 bases and J lost 2, with 11 bases in between. The CDR3 is 13 amino acids. CDR1 is SGHKS, CDR2 YYEKEE, per germline (reference sequence). The CDR3: CASSPSSTYEQYF. Here the CDR3 DNA reads TGTGCCAGCAGTCCTTCGTCGACCTACGAGCAGTACTTC.

This clonotype has ten or more counts. The chain employs TRBV6-5 and TRBJ1-5; D unresolved. The CDR3 is made up of 14 amino acids. Between the trimmed V and J ends, which lost 4 bases and 1 base, there was a span of 8 bases. CDR1 and CDR2 (germline): MNHEY, SVGAGI. This CDR3 reads CASSSTDSNQPQHF. The CDR3 DNA follows: TGTGCCAGCAGTTCCACGGACAGCAATCAGCCCCAGCATTTT.

This rearrangement joins TRBV5-1 to TRBJ2-1; TRBD2 matches at 11 bases. The CDR3 covers 18 residues. Germline CDR1 is SGHRS and CDR2 is YFSETQ. The ends lost 0 bases at V and 0 bases at J; junction bases unmatched: 5. CDR3 residues: CASSLVAGGPYSYNEQFF. CDR3 nucleotide sequence: TGCGCCAGCAGCTTGGTAGCGGGAGGGCCATACTCCTACAATGAGCAGTTCTTC.

This clonotype was detected a few times. The chain links TRBV5-1 to TRBJ1-1; 10 bases map to TRBD1. The CDR3 loop spans 16 amino acids. Germline V gene data show CDR1 as SGHRS and CDR2 as YFSETQ. The ends lost 0 bases at V and 7 bases at J; junction bases unmatched: 9. The CDR3 nucleotides are TGCGCCAGCAGCTTGGGGACAGGGGGGATCCCCGGTGAAGCTTTCTTT. Translating it yields CASSLGTGGIPGEAFF.

The sample holds a few counts of this clonotype. The rearrangement uses TRBV5-1 and TRBJ2-1; 9 positions match TRBD2. CDR1 and CDR2 from the germline V gene are SGHRS and YFSETQ. The CDR3 is 13 amino acids. The V segment lost 7 bases and the J segment 12 bases; nucleotides outside the gene matches: 11. The CDR3 spells CASQPSGTGGQFF. CDR3 coding DNA: TGCGCCAGCCAGCCTAGCGGGACGGGTGGGCAGTTCTTC.

This clonotype was seen a few times. This chain links TRBV15 with TRBJ2-7; D is tentatively TRBD1 or TRBD2 (5 bases each). Per the germline V gene, CDR1 is LNHNV and CDR2 is YYDKDF (reference sequence). Deletions cut 0 bases from V and 2 bases from J, with 26 bases between. This CDR3 has 20 residues. CDR3 coding DNA: TGTGCCACCAGCAGAGATCGGCCAGCTCTCAGGGCGGGTAATCCCTACGAGCAGTACTTC. This sequence encodes CATSRDRPALRAGNPYEQYF.

This clonotype was found many times. This chain uses TRBV4-1 with TRBJ1-1, with D hard to call. CDR1 and CDR2 (germline): MGHRA, YSYEKL. Deletions cut 0 bases from V and 2 bases from J, with 7 bases between. The CDR3 extends over 14 amino acids. The CDR3 DNA reads TGCGCCAGCAGCCAAGATCAGGTTAACACTGAAGCTTTCTTT. Its translation: CASSQDQVNTEAFF.

V and J are TRBV6-5 and TRBJ2-2; D tentatively fits TRBD1 or TRBD2 (5 bases each). The CDR3 has 17 residues. V lost 5 bases to trimming and J lost 5 bases, with 21 bases between them. CDR1 and CDR2 (germline): MNHEY, SVGAGI. CDR3 amino acids: CASSPPTGLVMTGELFF. Written as DNA, the CDR3 is TGTGCCAGCAGTCCCCCAACGGGGCTAGTGATGACCGGGGAGCTGTTTTTT.